This T cell receptor (beta chain) was sequenced for a study of T cell responses to AZD1222 COVID-19 vaccine. Study-wide results and limits: The donors showed a predominance of white British ancestry and of females, with possible underestimation of clonal diversity.

Generated by immunoSEQ multiplex PCR, the TCRdb table keeps only in-frame clones and is missing some. The table has 90,000 to 120,000 clones, around 91% seen once. With regard to this clone: What it recognizes is unknown.

The length of the CDR3 is 13 residues. The germline gives CDR1 KGHSH, CDR2 LQKENI. With 5 bases removed from V and 4 bases from J, the gap between germline ends came to 11 bases. The receptor was isolated from an adult in good health. The chain has TRBV18 and TRBJ1-1; D unclear. Material: peripheral blood, obtained on day 0 of AZD1222 vaccination. The chain's CDR3 is CASSEVAGTEAFF. CDR3 bases: TGTGCCAGCTCAGAAGTGGCGGGCACTGAAGCTTTCTTT.